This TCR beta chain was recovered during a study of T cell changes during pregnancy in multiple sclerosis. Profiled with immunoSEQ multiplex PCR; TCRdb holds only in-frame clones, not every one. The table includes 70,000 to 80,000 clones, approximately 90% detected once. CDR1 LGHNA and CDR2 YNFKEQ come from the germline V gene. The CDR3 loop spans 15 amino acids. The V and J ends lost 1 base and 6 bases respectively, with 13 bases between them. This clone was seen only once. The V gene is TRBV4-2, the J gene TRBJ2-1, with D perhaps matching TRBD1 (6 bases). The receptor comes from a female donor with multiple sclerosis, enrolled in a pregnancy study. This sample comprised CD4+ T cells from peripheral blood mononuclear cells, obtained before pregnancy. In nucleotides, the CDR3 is TGTGCCAGCAGCCAAGGGCCCCAGGGGTTCAATGAGCAGTTCTTC. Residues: CASSQGPQGFNEQFF.